This section outlines one T cell receptor (beta chain) sequence together with its context. Its target is not known. The germline CDR1 and CDR2 sequences are SGHVS and FQNEAQ. This CDR3 has 18 residues. V lost 5 bases and J lost 0; bases outside the gene matches: 11. This record comes from a study of early T cells in non-severe SARS-CoV-2 infection. Turning to the study itself: Investigators sequenced bulk RNA drawn from unsorted whole blood, and chains remained unpaired.

Study outcomes and limitations: Missing private and CD4 specificities, VDJdb matching favored anti-spike CD8 responses.

Individual cDNA molecules received unique molecular identifiers. TCRdb reprocessed the 5' RACE reads with MiXCR, giving one entry per CDR3 protein. The table records approximately 63,000 distinct CDR3 sequences, approximately 5.9% of them present only once. The chain recombines TRBV7-8 with TRBJ2-1; TRBD2 agrees at 9 bases. The TCR sequence derives from an adult who was a healthcare worker with PCR-confirmed SARS-CoV-2 infection or an uninfected control (not recorded which). This specimen was whole blood, taken at baseline. The CDR3 DNA reads as TGTGCCAGCAGCCTGGTGGTAGCGGGGGCCCGCTCCTACAATGAGCAGTTCTTC. Encoded protein: CASSLVVAGARSYNEQFF. The full variable domain, rest sourced from reference TRBV7-8 and TRBJ2-1, is GAGVSQSPRYKVAKRGQDVALRCDPISGHVSLFWYQQALGQGPEFLTYFQNEAQLDKSGLPSDRFFAERPEGSVSTLKIQRTQQEDSAVYLCASSLVVAGARSYNEQFFGPGTRLTVL.